Below, 23 T cell receptor beta chains from the same sample are listed, as sequenced in a study of metastatic and nonmetastatic thyroid tumors. All patients reached thyroid surgery having received no treatment beforehand. TCRdb re-called the PCR reads via MiXCR. The table records 20,000 to 25,000 clones, about 13% of them present only once. Input material: blood. These receptors originate from a female donor with papillary thyroid cancer or a benign thyroid nodule (not recorded which). Some clones in this sample may be carry-over from other donors' samples.

Comment on this clone: An end of the junction differs from the germline gene, which may be a read error. The chain recombines TRBV6-1 with TRBJ2-7, with TRBD2 matching 10 bases. Germline lookup yields CDR1 MNHNS and CDR2 SASEGT. The CDR3 covers 14 residues. The CDR3 reads CASGPSGSILELSF. CDR3 nucleotide sequence: TGTGCCAGCGGCCCTAGCGGGAGCATACTCGAGCTGTCCTTC.

The rearrangement joins TRBV7-9 to TRBJ2-7, with 13 bases identical to TRBD2. V shed 5 bases, J shed 13 bases, and the junction held 8 bases outside the gene matches. Germline V CDR1 and CDR2: SEHNR, FQNEAQ (reference sequence). This CDR3 comprises 13 residues. CDR3: CASSLGTSGDKYF. The DNA of the CDR3 is TGTGCCAGCAGCCTCGGGACTAGCGGGGACAAATACTTC.

This clone was seen ten or more times. CDR3 coding DNA: TGCAGTGCTCCCGTTCGGGGTAGCGGGAGTTCCTACGAGCAGTACTTC. It translates to CSAPVRGSGSSYEQYF. The V gene is TRBV20-1, the J gene TRBJ2-7; 9 positions match TRBD2. The CDR3 totals 16 residues. Germline V gives CDR1 DFQATT, CDR2 SNEGSKA (reference sequence). J was trimmed by 1 base and V by 5 bases; bases with no gene match: 12.

Remarks on this clone: A read error is possible here, since a much larger clone lies one base away. The missing conserved phenylalanine or tryptophan at the end of this CDR3 makes a read error likely. V is TRBV9 and J is TRBJ1-1, with unresolved D. This CDR3 has 14 amino acids. Germline CDR1 SGDLS, CDR2 YYNGEE. V was clipped by 3 bases and J by 1 base, with 10 bases between them. CDR3 amino acids: CASSEDGENTEAFL. CDR3 DNA: TGTGCCAGCAGCGAGGACGGAGAGAACACTGAAGCTTTCCTT.

At least ten counts were recorded for this clone. The rearrangement joins TRBV3-1 to TRBJ1-3; D call uncertain. Germline V gene data show CDR1 as LGHDT and CDR2 as YNNKEL (reference sequence). Trimming shortened V by 6 bases and J by 0 bases, and 12 bases separated the two germline ends. The CDR3 has 15 residues. The CDR3 region has the DNA TGTGCCAGCAGACCTAACAGTGCCTCTGGAAACACCATATATTTT. It yields the protein CASRPNSASGNTIYF.

This clone was seen ten or more times. Since a much larger clone is just one base distant, this may be a read error. CDR3 coding DNA: TGTGCCAGCAGTACGGGGTATGAGCAGTTCTTC. This gives the protein CASSTGYEQFF. This chain uses TRBV2 with TRBJ2-1; D may be TRBD2 (5 bases). Trimming pared 5 bases from V and 8 bases from J, leaving 7 bases between. Germline-derived CDR1 and CDR2 are SNHLY and FYNNEI. The CDR3 is 11 amino acids.

This sequence joins TRBV20-1 and TRBJ2-3, with D maybe TRBD2 (6 bases). CDR1 and CDR2 from the germline V gene are DFQATT and SNEGSKA (reference sequence). The V and J ends lost 3 bases and 3 bases respectively, with 10 bases between them. CDR3 length equals 13 residues. Here the CDR3 reads CSARTSSTDTQYF. CDR3 nucleotide sequence: TGCAGTGCTAGGACTAGTAGTACAGATACGCAGTATTTT.

Details on this clone: With a much larger clone just one base away, this may be a read error. Within the sample, other DNA sequences also encode this same CDR3. The chain joins TRBV7-9 to TRBJ1-3; D is unresolved. This CDR3 is 13 amino acids long. The germline CDR1 and CDR2 sequences are SEHNR and FQNEAQ (reference sequence). The ends were cut back, 10 bases at V and 1 base at J, with 11 bases in the middle. The CDR3 protein is CATRLLSGNTIYF. CDR3 nucleotide sequence: TGTGCCACCCGACTGTTATCTGGAAACACCATATATTTT.

This clone has a count of ten or more. The V call is TRBV7-6, the J call TRBJ2-5; TRBD1 or TRBD2 may be the D gene (5 bases each). The V gene lost 6 bases and the J gene lost 7 bases, with 15 bases spanning the gap. The CDR3 covers 13 residues. Germline V CDR1 and CDR2: SGHVS, FNYEAQ. The CDR3 region is CASRPDMRGTQYF. The CDR3 region has the DNA TGTGCCAGCAGACCGGACATGAGGGGGACCCAGTACTTC.

The gene calls are TRBV11-1 and TRBJ2-1; the D gene could be TRBD1 or TRBD2 (6 bases each). Germline V gene sequence: CDR1 SGHAT, CDR2 FQDESV (reference sequence). Trimming removed 7 bases from V and 9 bases from J, with 22 bases in between. The CDR3 runs to 15 residues. CDR3 DNA sequence: TGTGCCAGCATCGGAGGGGGTTGGGGTGACGGTGAGCAGTTCTTC. It encodes CASIGGGWGDGEQFF.

This clone was counted many times. The CDR3 nucleotides are TGTGCCAGCAGCTTAAGGTATGGCGGTTCACACAATGAGCAGTTCTTC. Residues: CASSLRYGGSHNEQFF. The rearrangement links TRBV7-3 to TRBJ2-1; no firm D call. Between the trimmed V and J ends, which lost 1 base and 5 bases, there was a span of 15 bases. Germline lookup yields CDR1 SGHTA and CDR2 FQGTGA. The CDR3 has 16 amino acids.

The genes are TRBV28 and TRBJ2-5, with D hard to call. The CDR3 is 15 residues long. V gave up 4 bases and J gave up 2 bases, with 14 bases separating them. Germline CDR1 and CDR2: MDHEN and SYDVKM. CDR3 nucleotide sequence: TGTGCCAGCAGTTCTTCTAAATTTTTACAAGAGACCCAGTACTTC. It specifies CASSSSKFLQETQYF.

Judged by abundance, this clone is medium-sized. The genes are TRBV6-1 and TRBJ1-5; D is unclear. Trimming shortened V by 10 bases and J by 0 bases, and 16 bases separated the two germline ends. The CDR3 is 15 residues long. Germline loops: CDR1 MNHNS, CDR2 SASEGT. CDR3 protein: CATDKKGYSNQPQHF. Written as DNA, the CDR3 is TGTGCCACCGACAAAAAAGGATATAGCAATCAGCCCCAGCATTTT.

The V call is TRBV30, the J call TRBJ1-1; possible D gene TRBD1, 6 bases. The CDR3 length is 15 residues. Germline V CDR1 and CDR2: GTSNPN, SVGIG (reference sequence). Deletions cut 1 base from V and 5 bases from J, with 17 bases between. This CDR3 reads CAWSGGRLQVTEAFF. The CDR3 nucleotides are TGTGCCTGGAGTGGGGGGCGGTTGCAAGTGACTGAAGCTTTCTTT.

With respect to this clone: Relative to the germline gene, one junction end is altered; a read error may explain this. Other DNA sequences in this sample translate to the same CDR3. CDR3 residues: CASRSQGANQPQHF. The CDR3 coding sequence is TGTGCCAGCAGGTCTCAGGGGGCCAATCAACCCCAGCATTTT. The genes are TRBV6-1 and TRBJ1-5, with 8 bases matching TRBD1. The CDR3 covers 14 residues. Germline CDR1 is MNHNS and CDR2 is SASEGT.

At least ten counts were recorded for this clone. The J gene is TRBJ1-1, the V gene TRBV11-1; no definite D call. V gave up 0 bases and J gave up 3 bases, with 23 bases separating them. The CDR3 runs 19 residues. The V gene's germline CDR1 is SGHAT and CDR2 FQDESV (reference sequence). The CDR3 DNA sequence: TGTGCCAGCAGCTTAGCCGACCTACGGCACGGATATAGTTACACTGAAGCTTTCTTT. It is translated as CASSLADLRHGYSYTEAFF.

This clone was recorded many times. The gene calls are TRBV4-2 and TRBJ2-3; TRBD2 matches 8 bases. V lost 8 bases to trimming and J lost 4 bases; unmatched junction nucleotides: 5. The CDR3 spans 13 residues. CDR1 LGHNA and CDR2 YNFKEQ come from the germline V gene. This chain's CDR3 is CASGSGGPDTQYF. In DNA form, the CDR3 reads TGTGCCAGCGGGAGCGGGGGACCAGATACGCAGTATTTT.

This clone was observed at least ten times. This sequence joins TRBV24-1 and TRBJ2-5, with D perhaps assigned TRBD1 or TRBD2 (5 bases each). Germline lookup yields CDR1 KGHDR and CDR2 SFDVKD. V dropped 2 bases and J dropped 2 bases, with 8 bases sitting between them. This CDR3 has 14 amino acids. CDR3 protein: CATSDWDGQETQYF. The CDR3 region has the DNA TGTGCCACCAGTGATTGGGACGGACAAGAGACCCAGTACTTC.

The sample holds many counts of this clone. V gene TRBV20-1 combines with J gene TRBJ2-7; TRBD2 might be the D (7 bases). The CDR3 length is 16 residues. In germline, CDR1 is DFQATT, CDR2 SNEGSKA (reference sequence). Trimming removed 5 bases from V and 6 bases from J, with 26 bases in between. The CDR3 nucleotides read TGCAGTGCTGGCTCCGGGAAGGGACTAAGGGGGGTCGAGCAGTACTTC. Its protein is CSAGSGKGLRGVEQYF.

This clone was recorded at least ten times. The rearrangement links TRBV5-1 to TRBJ2-2; D not certain. The CDR3 is 14 amino acids. Trimming left V 1 base short and J 2 bases short, with 6 bases between. Germline V gene sequence: CDR1 SGHRS, CDR2 YFSETQ. The CDR3 spells CASSLLTNTGELFF. CDR3 sequence (DNA): TGCGCCAGCAGCTTGTTGACTAACACCGGGGAGCTGTTTTTT.

This clone has ten or more counts. This chain connects TRBV28 to TRBJ2-1; TRBD2 matches at 12 bases. Germline CDR1 MDHEN, CDR2 SYDVKM. Trimming removed 6 bases from V and 0 bases from J; junction bases left unmatched: 12. The CDR3 spans 19 residues. This CDR3 is CASSLPGLAGYSSYNEQFF. Here the CDR3 DNA reads TGTGCCAGCAGCCTTCCGGGACTAGCGGGTTACAGCTCCTACAATGAGCAGTTCTTC.

This clone was seen many times. The gene calls are TRBV6-2 or TRBV6-3 and TRBJ2-1; 14 bases line up with TRBD2. The CDR3 has 15 amino acids. Germline CDR1 and CDR2: MNHEY and SVGEGT. Germline trimming cut 7 bases from V and 7 bases from J; bases unmatched to any gene: 6. The CDR3, as DNA: TGTGCCAGCAAACTAGGGACTAGCGGGAGTAATGAGCAGTTCTTC. Translation gives CASKLGTSGSNEQFF.

This clone has at least ten counts. J is TRBJ2-2 and V is TRBV30; 10 bases agree with TRBD1. The J segment lost 6 bases and the V segment lost 4 bases, leaving 8 bases of the junction unmatched. The V gene's germline CDR1 is GTSNPN and CDR2 SVGIG (reference sequence). The CDR3 consists of 15 residues. The CDR3 here is CAWIRGQGGSGELFF. The DNA of the CDR3 is TGTGCCTGGATACGAGGACAGGGGGGATCCGGGGAGCTGTTTTTT.